Following are 25 T cell receptor beta chains from one sample sequenced in a study of blood T cell repertoires in COVID-19. Measured with immunoSEQ multiplex PCR; TCRdb has only the in-frame clones, and not every one. The table has 210,000 or so clones, around 80% seen once. Specimen: PBMCs or T cells enriched from blood (not recorded which). These receptors were collected from a man aged 60 to 69 who had recovered from COVID-19.

This clone showed up just a few times. The junction departs from the called germline gene at one end, perhaps through a read error. The CDR3 protein is CASSLGEGSSYEQYF. The CDR3 nucleotides are TGTGCTAGCAGCTTAGGGGAAGGGAGTTCCTACGAGCAGTACTTC. The genes are TRBV7-7 and TRBJ2-7; D is possibly TRBD1 or TRBD2 (5 bases each). This CDR3 has 15 residues. Germline V lookup: CDR1 SSHAT, CDR2 FNYEAQ (reference sequence).

This clone showed up just once. The chain couples TRBV2 to TRBJ1-1; TRBD1 matches at 8 bases. Looked up from germline, CDR1 is SNHLY and CDR2 is FYNNEI. The CDR3 contains 15 residues. V was clipped by 6 bases and J by 0 bases; unmatched bases: 6. In DNA form, the CDR3 reads TGTGCCAGCAGACGAGGGACAGGAGTGAACACTGAAGCTTTCTTT. Amino acids: CASRRGTGVNTEAFF.

This chain uses TRBV6-2 or TRBV6-3 with TRBJ1-2; 9 bases line up with TRBD1. Trimming at V came to 4 bases and at J to 3 bases, leaving 0 bases not matched to a gene. Germline CDR1 is MNHEY and CDR2 is SVGEGT. CDR3 length: 13 residues. As DNA, the CDR3 is TGTGCCAGCAGTTGGACAGGGGACTATGGCTACACCTTC. Translating gives CASSWTGDYGYTF.

The genes are TRBV6-1 and TRBJ1-1; no firm D call. CDR3 length: 13 residues. The germline gives CDR1 MNHNS, CDR2 SASEGT. The V gene lost 1 base and the J gene lost 9 bases, with 12 bases spanning the gap. The CDR3 DNA follows: TGTGCCAGCAGTGAAGACTACTCAACTAAAGCTTTCTTT. Residues: CASSEDYSTKAFF.

V usage is TRBV5-1 and J usage is TRBJ2-1; 8 bases align to TRBD2. Germline V CDR1 and CDR2: SGHRS, YFSETQ. The CDR3 is 15 residues long. J lost 5 bases, V lost 4 bases, and 8 bases had no gene match. Here the CDR3 reads CASSAGTSVHNEQFF. The DNA for the CDR3 is TGCGCCAGCAGCGCCGGGACTAGTGTTCACAATGAGCAGTTCTTC.

The chain couples TRBV5-6 to TRBJ1-5, with 7 bases aligning to TRBD1. CDR1 SGHDT and CDR2 YYEEEE come from the germline V gene. The length of the CDR3 is 14 residues. V lost 4 bases, J lost 3 bases, and 4 bases stayed unmatched. The CDR3 loop is CASSKGTDNQPQHF. In DNA form, the CDR3 reads TGTGCCAGCAGCAAGGGGACAGACAATCAGCCCCAGCATTTT.

V gene TRBV5-1 combines with J gene TRBJ1-1; no firm D call. Per germline, CDR1 SGHRS and CDR2 YFSETQ. This CDR3 comprises 13 residues. The V end was cut by 6 bases, the J end by 4 bases, with 13 bases between. DNA of the CDR3: TGCGCCAGCAAGGCATTGGAGATCACTGAAGCTTTCTTT. Translation: CASKALEITEAFF.

The rearrangement links TRBV2 to TRBJ2-5; TRBD2 aligns across 11 bases. The V segment lost 4 bases and the J segment 8 bases; nucleotides outside the gene matches: 9. Germline assignment: CDR1 SNHLY and CDR2 FYNNEI. CDR3 length: 15 residues. CDR3 region: CASSVTSGSTGTQYF. DNA for the CDR3: TGTGCCAGCAGTGTTACTAGCGGGAGCACGGGAACCCAGTACTTC.

This clone was picked up one time. The chain has TRBV7-3 and TRBJ1-1; D is uncertain. V gave up 5 bases and J gave up 1 base, with 8 bases separating them. This CDR3 spans 13 amino acids. Germline CDR1 is SGHTA and CDR2 is FQGTGA. CDR3 nucleotide sequence: TGTGCCAGCAGCCCAGGAAGGAACACTGAAGCTTTCTTT. This sequence encodes CASSPGRNTEAFF.

The V call is TRBV6-6, the J call TRBJ1-5; D not certain. Trimming stripped 0 bases from V and 7 bases from J, with 13 bases between. The CDR3 has 15 residues. CDR1 is MNHNY, CDR2 SVGAGI, per germline (reference sequence). In DNA, the CDR3 is TGTGCCAGCAGTTACTCATACGGGATTAACCAGCCCCAGCATTTT. Translated: CASSYSYGINQPQHF.

The J gene is TRBJ1-1, the V gene TRBV12-3 or TRBV12-4; D gene unclear. V was trimmed by 6 bases and J by 8 bases, leaving 16 bases between them. There are 13 residues in the CDR3. The CDR3 nucleotides are TGTGCCAGCAGCCCCTCCCGAGGGTTAGAAGCTTTCTTT. The encoded protein is CASSPSRGLEAFF.

A few counts support this clone. This sequence joins TRBV18 and TRBJ1-4; possible D gene TRBD1, 6 bases. CDR3 length: 14 residues. V lost 1 base and J lost 7, with 10 bases in between. Germline assignment: CDR1 KGHSH and CDR2 LQKENI. The CDR3 reads CASSPLQGFEKLFF. The CDR3 DNA reads TGTGCCAGCTCACCACTCCAGGGGTTTGAAAAACTGTTTTTT.

This clone was found a few times. CDR3 residues: CASSPGQGVYDEKLFF. The CDR3 DNA follows: TGCGCCAGCAGCCCCGGACAGGGGGTCTATGATGAAAAACTGTTTTTT. The V and J genes are TRBV4-3 and TRBJ1-4, with 10 bases aligning to TRBD1. Germline V CDR1 and CDR2: LGHNA, YSLEER. This CDR3 has 16 residues. Losses at the gene ends were 4 bases for V and 6 bases for J; bases not matched to a gene: 8.

As for this clone: This sample also contains other DNA sequences that code for the same CDR3. The CDR3 DNA sequence: TGTGCCAGCAGTTACAGCGGATATAATTCACCCCTCCACTTT. Its protein product is CASSYSGYNSPLHF. This sequence joins TRBV6-5 and TRBJ1-6; no reliable D call. CDR1 is MNHEY, CDR2 SVGAGI, per germline. The V and J ends lost 2 bases and 4 bases respectively, with 6 bases between them. CDR3 length: 14 residues.

This chain's CDR3 is CASSFVADQPQHF. The CDR3 nucleotides are TGTGCCAGCAGTTTTGTAGCGGATCAGCCCCAGCATTTT. The J gene is TRBJ1-5, the V gene TRBV28; D remains ambiguous. The CDR3 spans 13 residues. Per the germline V gene, CDR1 is MDHEN and CDR2 is SYDVKM. V lost 3 bases, J lost 5 bases, and 8 bases lay in between.

J is TRBJ1-6 and V is TRBV12-3 or TRBV12-4; unclear D gene. The length of the CDR3 is 13 residues. Trimming cost V 7 bases and J 8 bases, with 12 bases left between them. The CDR3 DNA reads TGTGCCAGCACCGAGATGGAGGATTCACCCCTCCACTTT. Its protein product is CASTEMEDSPLHF.

Written as DNA, the CDR3 is TGTGCCAGCAGCGTGAGACAGGGGGCTCAAGCTTTCTTT. The encoded protein is CASSVRQGAQAFF. The V call is TRBV11-3, the J call TRBJ1-1; 10 bases are a match to TRBD1. Germline V gene lookup returns CDR1 SGHNT and CDR2 YENEEA. The CDR3 runs 13 residues. The V and J ends lost 5 bases and 9 bases, in that order; junction bases with no gene match: 6.

The chain is built from TRBV6-5 and TRBJ1-2; 8 nucleotides line up with TRBD1. The CDR3 covers 14 residues. Germline CDR1 MNHEY, CDR2 SVGAGI. V gave up 8 bases and J gave up 2 bases; unmatched junction bases: 7. The CDR3, as DNA: TGTGCCAGCCAGGCCACAGGGGGGAACTATGGCTACACCTTC. This codes for CASQATGGNYGYTF.

This chain links TRBV11-3 with TRBJ2-5; 8 bases fit TRBD1. The junction had 9 bases not matched to a gene; V was cut back by 5 bases and J by 4 bases. The CDR3 is 15 amino acids. Germline V gene data show CDR1 as SGHNT and CDR2 as YENEEA. The CDR3 region is CASSKGQASPETQYF. The CDR3 nucleotides are TGTGCCAGCAGCAAGGGACAGGCCTCCCCAGAGACCCAGTACTTC.

The V gene is TRBV11-1, the J gene TRBJ2-5, with a weak D call TRBD1 (5 bases). This CDR3 is built from 14 residues. CDR1 is SGHAT and CDR2 is FQDESV in the germline V gene (reference sequence). Trimming pared 1 base from V and 3 bases from J, leaving 9 bases between. The CDR3 bases are TGTGCCAGCAGCTTAGTGGGCAGGGAAGAGACCCAGTACTTC. It specifies CASSLVGREETQYF.

The rearrangement links TRBV5-1 to TRBJ2-3; 11 bases map to TRBD1. Germline CDR1 reads SGHRS; CDR2 reads YFSETQ. The CDR3 is 18 residues long. J was trimmed by 0 bases and V by 0 bases; bases with no gene match: 6. The CDR3 loop is CASSLGTGGHSSTDTQYF. The CDR3 DNA reads as TGCGCCAGCAGCTTGGGGACAGGGGGCCATTCTAGCACAGATACGCAGTATTTT.

The chain combines TRBV19 with TRBJ1-1; tentative D call: TRBD1 (5 bases). Germline loops: CDR1 LNHDA, CDR2 SQIVND (reference sequence). Deletions cut 7 bases from V and 3 bases from J, with 12 bases between. The CDR3 runs to 13 residues. The CDR3 nucleotides are TGTGCCAGTAACCACGCAGGGTACACTGAAGCTTTCTTT. Its protein is CASNHAGYTEAFF.

This clone was picked up one time. V is TRBV7-3 and J is TRBJ2-1; D might be TRBD2 (6 bases). The germline V gene has CDR1 SGHTA and CDR2 FQGTGA. This CDR3 comprises 14 residues. The V end lost 5 bases, the J end lost 0 bases, and 8 bases lay between the germline ends. CDR3 region: CASSRAGSYNEQFF. CDR3 DNA: TGTGCCAGCAGCCGAGCGGGCTCCTACAATGAGCAGTTCTTC.

Points on this clone: One end of the junction does not line up with germline, which may come from a read error. This sequence joins TRBV5-1 and TRBJ1-2, with 11 bases identical to TRBD1. Germline V CDR1 and CDR2: SGHRS, YFSETQ. The CDR3 has 16 residues. The CDR3 coding sequence is TGCGCCAGCAGCTACGGGACAGGGGGATATAACGATGGCTACACCTTC. Its translation is CASSYGTGGYNDGYTF.

This rearrangement joins TRBV10-3 to TRBJ1-3; D call uncertain. Germline V lookup: CDR1 ENHRY, CDR2 SYGVKD. This CDR3 has 16 amino acids. With 2 bases removed from V and 4 bases from J, the gap between germline ends came to 15 bases. Here the CDR3 reads CAISESPGRKGNTIYF. The DNA for the CDR3 is TGTGCCATCAGTGAGAGTCCGGGGAGAAAGGGAAACACCATATATTTT.